Detailed here is one T cell receptor beta chain. The antigen is undetermined. At one boundary the junction diverges from the germline segment, which might be a read error. The data belong to a study of response to subunit inactivated influenza vaccine. Study-level results: A suggestion made by the authors is that each seasonal influenza vaccination recruits few new T cells.

TCRdb called the RT-PCR reads again in MiXCR, with one record for every CDR3 protein. The data hold some 300,000 distinct CDR3 sequences, with roughly 20% observed a single time. This CDR3 region has 15 residues. CDR1 DFQATT and CDR2 SNEGSKA come from the germline V gene (reference sequence). This sequence originates from a man aged 45 to 70 who received an inactivated influenza vaccine. The rearrangement links TRBV20-1 to TRBJ2-2; 10 bases fit TRBD1. The sample in question was PBMCs from blood, obtained less than 22 months after vaccination. In DNA form, the CDR3 reads TGCTGTGCAAGCTTGACAGGGGGCGCCGCCGGGGAGCTGTTTTTT. This codes for CCASLTGGAAGELFF.